The table lists the clone carrying this T cell receptor beta chain with a few counts. Its antigen is unidentified. TCR alpha and TCR beta cDNA libraries with sample barcodes and UMIs came from 5'RACE using constant-segment primers. TCRdb itself ran the 5' RACE reads through MiXCR, one entry per CDR3 protein. Of a few hundred thousand distinct CDR3 sequences listed, approximately 23% are singletons. The data derive from a study of T-cell memory formation after mild COVID-19. This CDR3 is built from 12 residues. Trimming removed 8 bases at V and 5 bases at J, with 13 bases between. CDR1 and CDR2 from the germline V gene are GTSNPN and SVGIG (reference sequence). Study observations and caveats: Clones that shrank (day 15 to 85) were balanced CD4/CD8, whereas later expanders leaned CD4+. Detection of some responders pre-infection suggested pre-existing cross-reactive memory T cells participated.

The chain links TRBV30 to TRBJ2-4; D possibly corresponds to TRBD1 (6 bases). The clonotype was recovered from an adult woman who had mild COVID-19 (a few samples of this study predate the infection). Cell type and time point are not known. The sequenced material came from PBMCs or a T cell subset sorted from them (not recorded which). This chain's CDR3 is CALGQSENIQYF. CDR3 sequence (DNA): TGTGCCCTCGGACAGTCAGAAAACATTCAGTACTTC.